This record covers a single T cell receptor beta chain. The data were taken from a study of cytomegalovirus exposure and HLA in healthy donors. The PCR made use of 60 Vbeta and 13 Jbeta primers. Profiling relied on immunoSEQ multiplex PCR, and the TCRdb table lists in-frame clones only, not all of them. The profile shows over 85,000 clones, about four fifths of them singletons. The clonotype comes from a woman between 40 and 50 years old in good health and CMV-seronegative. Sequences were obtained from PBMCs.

The CDR3 coding sequence is TGTGCCAGCAGCTTATCCCAACCGCGCCTGGGAAACACCATATATTTT. This sequence encodes CASSLSQPRLGNTIYF. The rearrangement links TRBV11-2 to TRBJ1-3, with D hard to call. Germline CDR1 and CDR2: SGHAT and FQNNGV. V gave up 2 bases and J gave up 4 bases, with 15 bases separating them. The CDR3 totals 16 residues.